This TCR beta chain was obtained from a study of neurological immune-mediated disorders. Germline V gene data show CDR1 as SGHVS and CDR2 as FNYEAQ. V gave up 5 bases and J gave up 4 bases, with 9 bases separating them. The CDR3 is 13 residues long. The cDNA was synthesized by 5'RACE incorporating 10-nucleotide random UMIs. TCRdb redid the calling of the 5' RACE reads with MiXCR, one entry per CDR3 protein. The sample has 18,000 or so distinct CDR3 sequences; 9.5% to 12% are singletons. This clonotype was recorded at least ten times. This chain joins TRBV7-6 and TRBJ2-1; D unresolved. Sequenced: CD8+ T cells from blood. This TCR was recovered from a woman aged 50 to 65 in good health. This CDR3 reads CASSPRTYNEQFF. CDR3 sequence (DNA): TGTGCCAGCAGCCCCAGGACGTACAATGAGCAGTTCTTC.